The clone carrying this T cell receptor beta chain was recorded a few times. The data derive from a study of patients and donors after allogeneic stem cell transplantation. This CDR3 region has 14 residues. V shed 6 bases, J shed 5 bases, and the junction held 5 bases outside the gene matches. Germline V gives CDR1 ENHRY, CDR2 SYGVKD. One entry per CDR3 protein, called by TCRdb with MiXCR from the RT-PCR reads. The sample shows about a million distinct CDR3 sequences, 15% to 20% of them seen only once. V gene TRBV10-3 combines with J gene TRBJ2-5; 11 bases line up with TRBD1. This sequence was found in a human donor who was either an allogeneic HSCT recipient or a stem cell or donor lymphocyte infusion donor (not recorded which). It is not recorded whose cells these are; they may come from a transplant donor. The specimen sequenced was blood, either unsorted or a sorted T cell fraction (not recorded which). The CDR3 sequence: CAIREGQGAETQYF. As DNA, the CDR3 is TGTGCCATCAGGGAAGGACAGGGGGCGGAGACCCAGTACTTC.